This TCR beta chain was sequenced in a study of cytomegalovirus exposure and HLA in healthy donors (dated by TCRdb to about 2017). As for the study more broadly: An earlier analysis of 587 of the donors reported approximately 260 Gb of sequence data and 95 million to 140 million unique TCR beta sequences obtained from about 179 million T cells. In a later genetic analysis, genome-wide SNP genotypes for about three fifths of the 666 donors were used, and that subset was treated as a discovery cohort. In addition to the first cohort of 666 subjects, a separate validation cohort of approximately 120 different subjects was used. Class I and class II HLA loci were covered by the typing at four-digit resolution. The study aimed to test whether cataloging public T cell receptors could reveal signatures of past pathogen exposure. Donor age, sex, ethnicity and CMV serostatus were compiled together with the repertoire data. Rather than using new phenotypic data, the later analysis identified candidate immune exposures from TCR beta sequences and from how often those sequences occurred across donors. The genetic ancestry cluster associated with self-reported Caucasian donors included over 80% of the roughly 400 genotyped donors. To study patterns of TCR occurrence, a later analysis re-analyzed previously published TCR beta repertoires from 666 donors and added high-resolution HLA genotyping. Because of strong linkage in the cohort, a few DR-DQ haplotypes were treated as single units for association and clustering. The number of typed donors differed by locus: roughly 629-640 for A, B, C, DRB1 and DQB1; approximately 520 for DQA1; roughly 600 for DPA1; and 450 to 480 for DPB1. In an earlier analysis of several hundred of the donors, high-throughput TCR beta sequencing was used to judge whether each TCR beta V gene segment behaved as functional or pseudogenic. An early release that covered about 600 HLA-typed donors contained about 300 gigabases of sequencing data and approximately 85 million unique TCR sequences. Every repertoire in the discovery cohort had been generated on one and the same sequencing platform. Using immunosequencing, the study profiled T cell repertoires from fewer than 700 subjects and related those repertoires to cytomegalovirus serostatus. Across around 400 genotyped donors of the cohort, an average of roughly 200,000 unique TCR beta nucleotide sequences per donor were sequenced, and about a sixth of those sequences were non-productive. To predict cytomegalovirus infection status, the study brought together high-throughput TCR immunosequencing, statistical association of individual TCRs with disease status, and machine learning. What the work shows at the level of the full study, not this receptor alone: A group of highly shared sequence variants was considered likely to be a technical artifact of the sequencing pipeline. Linkage disequilibrium might explain the correlated functional status among segregating V segments, but an unknown experimental factor could not be ruled out. In a later analysis, most CMV-associated TCR beta chains were found to appear HLA-restricted, with HLA associations seemingly driven largely by CMV exposure. An association between a missense DCLRE1C variant and V-gene and J-gene trimming of TCR beta chains was found in a later genetic analysis and replicated in an independent cohort. In vitro tests confirmed that a few of the cytomegalovirus-associated TCR beta chains recognize cytomegalovirus antigens. Because HLA typing was unavailable for some donors at each locus, only the typed subset was used in association tests. In this cohort, only TCR beta chains were sequenced, and detectable features were limited by the absence of alpha or paired-chain data. Sequencing depth was assumed to be roughly uniform across donors in the presence/absence analyses, though that assumption may not hold. A further reported finding was that TCR beta sequences accurately predicted the HLA-A and HLA-B alleles for most subjects in the first cohort. It was suggested by the authors that the approach could potentially be generalized to other disease states and immunological phenotypes. Cytomegalovirus status was reported to be diagnosed by the classifier with high specificity and sensitivity in both the original and validation cohorts. In the study, approximately 160 TCR beta chains were listed as associated with cytomegalovirus. In an earlier analysis of some 640 of the donors, most TCR beta V segments were observed in productive rearrangements about 90% or about 30% of the time, broadly matching IMGT annotations. In a later genetic analysis, fewer N-insertions in productive TCRs were reported among donors in an Asian-associated ancestry cluster than the roughly 700-donor mean. In a later analysis, the rate of TCR association differed among HLA loci, with DRB1 alleles having the most associated TCRs and HLA-C alleles having the fewest. The only immune exposure information available for the cohort was CMV serostatus. Because counts were too low, roughly 18 rarely observed V segments, including chromosome 9 orphons, were left out of the earlier analysis of about 500 of the donors. Compared with equally common non-associated chains, HLA-associated TCR beta chains in a later analysis were more clonally expanded and had lower generation probabilities. While some public TCRs were present in many individuals, most TCR sequences turned up only very rarely across donors. In a later analysis, 16,951 TCR beta sequences were associated with specific HLA alleles at a false discovery rate of 0.05. A later analysis reported that several top co-occurrence clusters appeared linked to parvovirus B19, influenza, CMV and Epstein-Barr virus. Strong co-occurrence of HLA alleles, especially DR and DQ, made assigning TCR associations to individual alleles difficult.

In total, 500 to 700 healthy bone marrow donors made up the cohort. All cohort members were sampled while nominally healthy, although unrecorded immune exposures were likely present. The donor was CMV seropositive and belonged to the group of about 290 seropositive cohort members. A peripheral blood sample was provided by each donor, and peripheral blood mononuclear cells were used for TCR beta sequencing. The Qiagen DNeasy Blood Extraction Kit was used to extract genomic DNA from the blood cell samples. Receptors were amplified or captured by the immunoSEQ multiplex PCR assay. A mixture of 60 forward primers for TCR Vbeta segments and 13 reverse primers for TCR Jbeta segments was used in the multiplex PCR. The CDR3 region of rearranged TCR beta genes was amplified from genomic DNA with a multiplex PCR assay. The amplified TCR beta libraries were sequenced on the Illumina HiSeq System as 87-base-pair reads. In the authors' own workflow: A later analysis counted approximately 76 million unique TCR beta chains across the 640 or so repertoires, and 9 million to 14 million of these chains were shared by at least two donors. Raw reads were error-corrected and collapsed into unique sequences with a nearest-neighbor algorithm that merged closely related sequences to remove PCR and sequencing errors. To assign V, D and J gene segments, CDR3 sequences were aligned to IMGT reference sequences. For a sequence to be retained, a match of at least six nucleotides was required to both a V gene segment and a J gene segment. Rearrangements were called productive when the CDR3 lacked stop codons and stayed in frame with V and J; all others were non-productive. Following IMGT convention, CDR3 was defined as the stretch from the second conserved V-encoded cysteine to the conserved J-encoded phenylalanine. The earlier analysis of fewer than 750 of the donors excluded sequences that lacked an unambiguous match to a single V gene segment. An earlier analysis of fewer than 750 of the donors classified V segments as functional when productive rearrangements were above 56.7% and as segregating when the standard deviation between donors was above 5%. A statistical classification framework was built to diagnose cytomegalovirus status from the catalog of TCR beta chain sequences. A later analysis assigned V and J genes by comparing TCR nucleotide sequences with IMGT/GENE-DB human TR gene sequences. The TCRdist pipeline was used in a later analysis to assign CDR3 sequences and most-parsimonious VDJ recombination scenarios. In a later analysis, each TCR beta chain was defined by its CDR3 amino acid sequence together with its V-gene family, and reads without a unique V-gene family were excluded. To address suspected cross-contamination and a sequencing artifact, a later analysis removed roughly 580 highly shared, low-generation-probability nucleotide sequences. For each public chain, a later analysis derived a clonal expansion index from normalized ranks of inferred template counts within each repertoire. In a later analysis, generation probabilities were computed with a VDJ recombination model fitted to out-of-frame rearrangements, and the resulting probabilities were checked against IGoR. In a later analysis, hypergeometric tests were used to score TCR-TCR, TCR-HLA and TCR-CMV co-occurrence, with a repertoire-size bias correction applied to TCR pairs. In a later analysis, false discovery rates were estimated by permuting HLA or CMV assignments 20 times. In a later analysis, co-occurring TCRs were grouped using DBSCAN, and TCRdist sequence similarity was added for clustering within HLA-allele-positive subsets. Repertoires with fewer than 30,000 or more than 120,000 public chains, plus five repertoires with anomalous nucleotide sharing, were excluded from co-occurrence clustering. This is the immuneACCESS table as TCRdb keeps it, with only in-frame sequences that have V and J called. A part of the clones is gone; compared with another copy, unresolved V genes explain less than half, and the rest is unexplained. Clonal size and the V and J genes are those of that table, whereas D and trimming came from the DNA. This sample is represented by 75,000 to 100,000 clones; around 82% of them were singletons. Of the sample, 4.5% to 6.5% falls within the top ten clones.

Concerning this clone itself: There is no known antigen for this receptor. Base-call qualities are not available, and no considerably larger clone is one nucleotide away.

The TCR originated in a man in his forties or fifties in good health and CMV-seropositive. The sample comprised PBMCs.

The base sequence is TGTGCCACCGCCGGGACAGAGAATGAAAAACTGTTTTTT. Protein translation: CATAGTENEKLFF. The rearranged segments are TRBV2 and TRBJ1-4, with 7 middle bases fitting TRBD1. The V end gives up 10 bases and the J end 5 bases, leaving 7 bases in the junction not matched to a gene. The cysteine opens and the phenylalanine closes a CDR3 of 13 amino acids. The kept DNA is CDR3 alone, 39 bases in frame from the first base. CDR1 SNHLY and CDR2 FYNNEI were looked up in the germline V gene.